This T cell receptor (beta chain) was identified during a study of response to subunit inactivated influenza vaccine. General observations from the study: That few new T cells are recruited by each seasonal influenza vaccination was the authors' suggestion.

V lost 5 bases to trimming and J lost 9 bases; unmatched junction nucleotides: 16. This CDR3 has 16 residues. Notes on this clonotype: Its cognate antigen is unknown.

MiXCR, run by TCRdb on the RT-PCR reads, gives a single entry per CDR3 protein. Of about 500,000 distinct CDR3 sequences listed, 16% are singletons. This rearrangement joins TRBV12-3 or TRBV12-4 to TRBJ2-1; 7 bases are a match to TRBD1. The receptor was isolated from a man aged 50-75 years who received an inactivated influenza vaccine. This specimen was CD4+ T cells sorted from PBMCs, taken around 2 years after vaccination. DNA of the CDR3: TGTGCCAGCAGTCCTGGACCGGGACAGTTCGTGGGTGAGCAGTTCTTC. Its protein product is CASSPGPGQFVGEQFF.